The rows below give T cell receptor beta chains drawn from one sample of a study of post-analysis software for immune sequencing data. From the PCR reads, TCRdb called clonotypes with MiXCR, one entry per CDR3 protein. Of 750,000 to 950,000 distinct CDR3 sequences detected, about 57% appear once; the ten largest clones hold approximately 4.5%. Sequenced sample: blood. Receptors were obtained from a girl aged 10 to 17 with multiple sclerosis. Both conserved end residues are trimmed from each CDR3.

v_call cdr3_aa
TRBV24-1 ATTIYEQY
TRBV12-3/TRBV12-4 ASAPSTYEQY
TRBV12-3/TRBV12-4 ASSRTGAMNTEAF
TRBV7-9 ASSLVLASGQGPYEQY
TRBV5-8 ASGRDRANEKLF
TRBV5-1 AGSVLGLAGGPHEQY
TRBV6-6 ASRPSGGTYNEQF
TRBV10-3 AISEGAATQETQY
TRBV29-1 SVTTGELGETQY
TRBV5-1 ASRLGDSRRSYEQY
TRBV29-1 SVEDLMAVNTEAF
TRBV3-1 ASSQRRPGSGTDTQY
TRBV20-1 SAREERGLAGFYEQY
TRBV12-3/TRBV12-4 ASSTNRVSGYT
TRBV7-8 ASSNPSGGAVEQF
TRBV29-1 SVEFNLGKRSYNEQF
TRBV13 ASSLGGRAGQSDTQY
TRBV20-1 SARHESGLAGYEQY
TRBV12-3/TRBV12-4 ASRDPGMGGYT
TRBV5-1 ASSTRDRGDSPLH
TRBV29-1 SAPGGAGTEAF
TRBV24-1 ATSDPLRGWRAAYNEQF
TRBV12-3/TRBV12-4 ASGLGLAGVETQY
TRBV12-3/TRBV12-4 ASSPGGRKLF
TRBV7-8 ASSFRVVEHDTQY
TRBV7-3 ASSWAGRRETQY
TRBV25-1 ASATGGRYEQY
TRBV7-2 ASSSREDYEQY
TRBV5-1 ASSPGQQGGYT
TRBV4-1 ASSQDGTSGSTDTQY
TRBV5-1 ASSQLADTDTQY
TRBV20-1 SASIAGGYEQY
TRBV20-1 STTNRDPLGEQY
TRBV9 ASSVGTEHEQY
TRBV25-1 ASTDRGGSGYT